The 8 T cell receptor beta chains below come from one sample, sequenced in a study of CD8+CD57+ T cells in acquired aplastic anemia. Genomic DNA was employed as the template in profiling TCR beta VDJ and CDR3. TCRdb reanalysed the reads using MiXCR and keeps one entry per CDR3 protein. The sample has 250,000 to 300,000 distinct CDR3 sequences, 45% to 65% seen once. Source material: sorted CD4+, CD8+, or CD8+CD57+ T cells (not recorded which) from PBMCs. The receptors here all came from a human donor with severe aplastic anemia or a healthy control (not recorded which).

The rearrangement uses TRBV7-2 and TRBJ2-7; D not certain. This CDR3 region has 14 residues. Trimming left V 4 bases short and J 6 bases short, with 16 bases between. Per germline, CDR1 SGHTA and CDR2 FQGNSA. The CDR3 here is CASSSSLVLGEQYF. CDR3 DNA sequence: TGTGCCAGCAGCTCCTCCCTAGTGCTTGGCGAGCAGTACTTC.

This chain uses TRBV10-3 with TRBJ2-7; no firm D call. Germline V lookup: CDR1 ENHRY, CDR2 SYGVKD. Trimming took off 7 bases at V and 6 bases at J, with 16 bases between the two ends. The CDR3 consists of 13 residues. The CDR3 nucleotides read TGTGCCATCACTTCTCCGGGTTCCGGCGAGCAGTACTTC. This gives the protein CAITSPGSGEQYF.

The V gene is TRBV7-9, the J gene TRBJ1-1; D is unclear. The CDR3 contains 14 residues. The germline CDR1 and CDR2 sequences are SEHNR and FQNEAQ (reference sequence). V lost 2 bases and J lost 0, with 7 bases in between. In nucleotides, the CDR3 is TGTGCCAGCAGCTTAAGGACGGTGAACACTGAAGCTTTCTTT. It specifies CASSLRTVNTEAFF.

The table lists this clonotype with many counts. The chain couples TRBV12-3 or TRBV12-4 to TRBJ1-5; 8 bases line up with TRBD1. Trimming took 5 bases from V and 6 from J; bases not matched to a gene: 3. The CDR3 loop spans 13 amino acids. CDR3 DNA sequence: TGTGCCAGCAGTGGACAGGGAAGTCAGCCCCAGCATTTT. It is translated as CASSGQGSQPQHF.

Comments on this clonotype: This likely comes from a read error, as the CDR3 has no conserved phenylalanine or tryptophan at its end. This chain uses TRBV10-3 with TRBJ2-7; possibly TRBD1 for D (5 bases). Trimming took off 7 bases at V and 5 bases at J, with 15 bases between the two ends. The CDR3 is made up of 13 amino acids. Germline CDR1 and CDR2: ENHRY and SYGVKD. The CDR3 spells CAITPGRVHEQYL. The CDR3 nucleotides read TGTGCCATCACCCCGGGCAGGGTCCACGAGCAGTACCTC.

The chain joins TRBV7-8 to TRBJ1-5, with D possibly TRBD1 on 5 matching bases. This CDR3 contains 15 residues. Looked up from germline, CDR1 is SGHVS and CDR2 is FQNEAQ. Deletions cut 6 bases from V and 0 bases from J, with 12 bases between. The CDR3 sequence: CASSEGLYSNQPQHF. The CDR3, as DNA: TGTGCCAGCAGTGAGGGACTTTATAGCAATCAGCCCCAGCATTTT.

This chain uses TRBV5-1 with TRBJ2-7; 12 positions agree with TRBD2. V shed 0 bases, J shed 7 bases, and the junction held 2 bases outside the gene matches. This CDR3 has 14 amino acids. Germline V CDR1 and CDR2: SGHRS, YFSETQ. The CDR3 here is CASSLGLAGVEQYF. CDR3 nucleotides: TGCGCCAGCAGCTTGGGACTAGCGGGAGTTGAGCAGTACTTC.

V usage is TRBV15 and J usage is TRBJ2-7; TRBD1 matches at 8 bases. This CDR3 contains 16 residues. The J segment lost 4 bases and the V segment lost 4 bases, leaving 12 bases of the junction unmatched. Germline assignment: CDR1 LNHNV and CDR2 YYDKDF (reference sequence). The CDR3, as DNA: TGTGCCACCAGCACGGGGGACGGGACAGGCAGTTACGAGCAGTACTTC. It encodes CATSTGDGTGSYEQYF. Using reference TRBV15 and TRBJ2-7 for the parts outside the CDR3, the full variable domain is DAMVIQNPRYQVTQFGKPVTLSCSQTLNHNVMYWYQQKSSQAPKLLFHYYDKDFNNEADTPDNFQSRRPNTSFCFLDIRSPGLGDTAMYLCATSTGDGTGSYEQYFGPGTRLTVT.